This entry lists 14 T cell receptor beta chains sequenced from one sample in a study of identifying expanded T cells in peripheral blood. Libraries were prepared by immunoSEQ multiplex PCR; TCRdb keeps only in-frame clonotypes and omits some of them. The sample includes around 100,000 clones, approximately 88% of them seen just once. Sequenced input: blood. These receptors all stem from a person aged 18-69 years in good health.

The V and J genes are TRBV18 and TRBJ1-2; D gene unclear. The germline V gene encodes CDR1 KGHSH and CDR2 LQKENI. This CDR3 has 13 amino acids. V gave up 4 bases and J gave up 6 bases, with 12 bases separating them. CDR3 bases: TGTGCCAGCTCACTATCCACGGGAAATGGCTACACCTTC. Protein: CASSLSTGNGYTF.

V gene TRBV7-9 combines with J gene TRBJ1-1; D unclear. Germline V gene sequence: CDR1 SEHNR, CDR2 FQNEAQ (reference sequence). V gave up 1 base and J gave up 6 bases, with 12 bases separating them. This CDR3 region has 14 residues. In nucleotides, the CDR3 is TGTGCCAGCAGCTTAGGACGGGCGGGCGCTGAAGCTTTCTTT. Its translation: CASSLGRAGAEAFF.

As DNA, the CDR3 is TGTGCCAGCAGTGAAGGACTGGTACTCATACGCAACTATGGCTACACCTTC. It specifies CASSEGLVLIRNYGYTF. This chain connects TRBV2 to TRBJ1-2; D is undetermined. V lost 1 base to trimming and J lost 2 bases, with 17 bases between them. In germline, CDR1 is SNHLY, CDR2 FYNNEI. The CDR3 covers 17 residues.

The chain employs TRBV5-4 and TRBJ1-2, with 8 bases fitting TRBD1. This CDR3 contains 16 residues. Germline CDR1 and CDR2: SGHNT and YYREEE (reference sequence). Trimming removed 4 bases from V and 5 bases from J; junction bases left unmatched: 13. The CDR3 here is CASSARQGTLPYGYTF. The CDR3, as DNA: TGTGCCAGCAGCGCGCGACAGGGGACACTTCCTTATGGCTACACCTTC.

The chain is built from TRBV7-2 and TRBJ1-3; TRBD1 agrees at 8 bases. Germline V lookup: CDR1 SGHTA, CDR2 FQGNSA. The CDR3 runs to 15 residues. V gave up 3 bases and J gave up 4 bases; unmatched junction bases: 5. The CDR3 here is CASSFQGAGGNTIYF. CDR3 nucleotide sequence: TGTGCCAGCAGCTTCCAGGGGGCAGGGGGAAACACCATATATTTT.

This chain connects TRBV6-1 to TRBJ1-2; a weak D match, TRBD1 (6 bases). The V end was cut by 4 bases, the J end by 8 bases, with 26 bases between. The CDR3 is 17 amino acids. Germline CDR1 and CDR2: MNHNS and SASEGT. The CDR3 DNA follows: TGTGCCAGCAGTGCCACTACAGGGTTAGGAAATAGTGTGGGCTACACCTTC. Encoded protein: CASSATTGLGNSVGYTF.

J is TRBJ2-2 and V is TRBV4-3; TRBD2 matches at 11 bases. Germline CDR1 reads LGHNA; CDR2 reads YSLEER. V lost 0 bases to trimming and J lost 7 bases; unmatched junction nucleotides: 4. This CDR3 comprises 16 residues. The CDR3 reads CASSQDSGGVFGELFF. CDR3 bases: TGCGCCAGCAGCCAAGATAGCGGGGGGGTCTTCGGGGAGCTGTTTTTT.

This clone appeared a single time. The J gene is TRBJ2-6, the V gene TRBV5-5; 7 bases line up with TRBD2. The CDR3 contains 14 residues. Germline V lookup: CDR1 SGHKS, CDR2 YYEKEE (reference sequence). V trimming: 0 bases; J trimming: 13 bases; junction bases outside the gene matches: 7. The CDR3 sequence is CASSLEIAGLVLTF. The CDR3 bases are TGTGCCAGCAGCTTGGAGATAGCGGGTTTGGTCCTGACTTTC. Together with reference TRBV5-5 and TRBJ2-6, the CDR3 gives the full variable domain: DAGVTQSPTHLIKTRGQQVTLRCSPISGHKSVSWYQQVLGQGPQFIFQYYEKEERGRGNFPDRFSARQFPNYSSELNVNALLLGDSALYLCASSLEIAGLVLTFGAGSRLTVL.

Details on this clone: The same CDR3 is also encoded by other DNA sequences in this sample. V is TRBV5-6 and J is TRBJ1-5; D might be TRBD1 (6 bases). Germline V lookup: CDR1 SGHDT, CDR2 YYEEEE. V lost 2 bases to trimming and J lost 1 base, with 10 bases between them. The CDR3 has 15 residues. The CDR3 region is CASSLGGRSNQPQHF. The CDR3 region has the DNA TGTGCCAGCAGCTTAGGGGGGAGAAGCAATCAGCCCCAGCATTTT. The full variable domain, in which reference TRBV5-6 and TRBJ1-5 provide the parts outside the CDR3, is DAGVTQSPTHLIKTRGQQVTLRCSPKSGHDTVSWYQQALGQGPQFIFQYYEEEERQRGNFPDRFSGHQFPNYSSELNVNALLLGDSALYLCASSLGGRSNQPQHFGDGTRLSIL.

The chain employs TRBV29-1 and TRBJ1-1, with D perhaps TRBD1 (5 bases). Trimming took off 7 bases at V and 9 bases at J, with 21 bases between the two ends. The CDR3 is 13 residues long. Germline V gene data show CDR1 as SQVTM and CDR2 as ANQGSEA. The CDR3: CSAMTPGPPKAFF. The CDR3 region has the DNA TGCAGCGCTATGACCCCGGGACCCCCTAAAGCTTTCTTT.

This chain links TRBV7-5 with TRBJ2-1. TRBV7-5 is noted as a pseudogene. The CDR3 spans 17 residues. The CDR3 region has the DNA TGTGCCAGAAGCTTAGCGAGATCGGTCCTTCCTTACAATTCGCAGTTCTTC. This codes for CARSLARSVLPYNSQFF.

The V and J genes are TRBV30 and TRBJ1-6, with 8 positions matching TRBD1. V was pared by 4 bases and J by 3 bases, with 11 bases of the junction left unmatched. CDR1 is GTSNPN and CDR2 is SVGIG in the germline V gene (reference sequence). The CDR3 loop spans 17 amino acids. CDR3 nucleotides: TGTGCCTGGACCTTGTTTTACGGACAGGGCTATAATTCACCCCTCCACTTT. Translating it yields CAWTLFYGQGYNSPLHF.

The chain couples TRBV7-8 to TRBJ1-1; maybe TRBD1 (5 bases). This CDR3 is built from 14 residues. The ends were cut back, 5 bases at V and 1 base at J, with 11 bases in the middle. Germline V lookup: CDR1 SGHVS, CDR2 FQNEAQ. In DNA, the CDR3 is TGTGCCAGCAGCCCCCGGGGGGGGAACACTGAAGCTTTCTTT. This encodes CASSPRGGNTEAFF.

This clone appeared a single time. The chain couples TRBV14 to TRBJ2-7; 7 positions match TRBD1. Per germline, CDR1 SGHDN and CDR2 FVKESK. The J segment lost 3 bases and the V segment lost 4 bases, leaving 3 bases of the junction unmatched. The CDR3 has 13 residues. CDR3 sequence (DNA): TGTGCCAGCAGCCGGAACAGGGGCTACGAGCAGTACTTC. Translating gives CASSRNRGYEQYF. Using reference TRBV14 and TRBJ2-7 for the parts outside the CDR3, the full variable domain is EAGVTQFPSHSVIEKGQTVTLRCDPISGHDNLYWYRRVMGKEIKFLLHFVKESKQDESGMPNNRFLAERTGGTYSTLKVQPAELEDSGVYFCASSRNRGYEQYFGPGTRLTVT.